These 24 T cell receptor beta chains were sequenced from one sample in a study of OX40 agonist ivuxolimab in advanced cancers. The protocol was immunoSEQ multiplex PCR, while the TCRdb copy is restricted to in-frame clones and leaves out a portion. The table lists tens of thousands of clones, roughly nine tenths of them singletons. The input for sequencing was CD4+ or CD8+ T cells sorted from blood, taken in a trial of the OX40 agonist ivuxolimab. The receptors were sampled from an adult with an advanced solid tumor such as melanoma, head and neck, liver or kidney cancer.

The chain couples TRBV12-5 to TRBJ1-2; D is perhaps TRBD1 (6 bases). This CDR3 comprises 13 residues. V was clipped by 6 bases and J by 8 bases, with 16 bases between them. CDR1 LGHNT and CDR2 FRNRAP come from the germline V gene. CDR3: CASGRTALEGYTF. In DNA, the CDR3 is TGTGCTAGTGGCCGGACAGCCCTTGAAGGCTACACCTTC.

This clone was seen only a few times. The genes are TRBV4-1 and TRBJ2-7; D gene uncertain. Germline CDR1 is MGHRA and CDR2 is YSYEKL. The CDR3 totals 15 residues. V dropped 0 bases and J dropped 4 bases, with 13 bases sitting between them. CDR3 sequence: CASSQESHGYYEQYF. CDR3 nucleotides: TGCGCCAGCAGCCAAGAATCCCACGGATATTACGAGCAGTACTTC.

This clone appeared a single time. The V gene is TRBV5-1, the J gene TRBJ2-1; TRBD1 might be the D (5 bases). V lost 6 bases, J lost 0 bases, and 7 bases lay in between. Germline values: CDR1 SGHRS, CDR2 YFSETQ. The CDR3 runs to 13 residues. The CDR3 DNA sequence: TGCGCCAGCAAGGACATCTCCTACAATGAGCAGTTCTTC. This encodes CASKDISYNEQFF.

This rearrangement joins TRBV10-1 to TRBJ1-2, with D hard to call. The V end was cut by 0 bases, the J end by 4 bases, with 9 bases between. CDR1 and CDR2 from the germline V gene are WNHNN and SYGVQD (reference sequence). The CDR3 covers 14 residues. The CDR3 DNA reads as TGCGCCAGCAGTGAGTCTGGGGTCCCCTATGGCTACACCTTC. It codes for CASSESGVPYGYTF.

The chain uses TRBV4-1 and TRBJ2-7, with D tentatively TRBD1 (5 bases). Germline lookup yields CDR1 MGHRA and CDR2 YSYEKL. This CDR3 is built from 16 residues. Trimming left V 0 bases short and J 2 bases short, with 14 bases between. In DNA form, the CDR3 reads TGCGCCAGCAGCCAAGATCCAACAGGCCTTACCTACGAGCAGTACTTC. It is translated as CASSQDPTGLTYEQYF.

The chain combines TRBV4-3 with TRBJ2-5; unclear D gene. Germline-derived CDR1 and CDR2 are LGHNA and YSLEER. The CDR3 contains 13 residues. V shed 5 bases and J shed 5 bases, with 12 bases lying between them. CDR3 in DNA: TGCGCCAGCAGCTTGGACCTGGAGGAGACCCAGTACTTC. Encoded protein: CASSLDLEETQYF.

The J gene is TRBJ2-7, the V gene TRBV4-3; either TRBD1 or TRBD2 may supply D (5 bases each). The CDR3 spans 14 residues. Germline CDR1 reads LGHNA; CDR2 reads YSLEER. Deletions cut 0 bases from V and 4 bases from J, with 10 bases between. CDR3 nucleotides: TGCGCCAGCAGCCAAGATTGGGGGAGTTACGAGCAGTACTTC. As protein: CASSQDWGSYEQYF.

The genes are TRBV9 and TRBJ2-2; D is tentatively TRBD1 or TRBD2 (5 bases each). CDR1 and CDR2 (germline): SGDLS, YYNGEE. The germline V and J ends were trimmed by 0 bases and 2 bases, with 11 bases remaining between them. CDR3 length equals 16 residues. In DNA, the CDR3 is TGTGCCAGCAGCGTAGGGGGGTCGCCCAACACCGGGGAGCTGTTTTTT. Translated, it gives CASSVGGSPNTGELFF.

The rearrangement links TRBV28 to TRBJ1-1; D perhaps matches TRBD1 (6 bases). The CDR3 consists of 12 residues. Trimming removed 5 bases from V and 11 bases from J, with 15 bases in between. Germline CDR1 and CDR2: MDHEN and SYDVKM. The CDR3 DNA sequence: TGTGCCAGCAGTCTACGTACAGGGAACGCTTTCTTT. This gives the protein CASSLRTGNAFF.

This clone has a handful of counts. The rearrangement links TRBV5-4 to TRBJ2-1; no definite D call. Trimming cost V 2 bases and J 2 bases, with 11 bases left between them. This CDR3 has 15 residues. The V gene's germline CDR1 is SGHNT and CDR2 YYREEE (reference sequence). This chain's CDR3 is CASSLLEFPYNEQFF. In nucleotides, the CDR3 is TGTGCCAGCAGCTTATTGGAGTTCCCCTACAATGAGCAGTTCTTC.

The chain uses TRBV7-6 and TRBJ2-1; D may be TRBD2 (7 bases). The V gene lost 5 bases and the J gene lost 5 bases, with 16 bases spanning the gap. This CDR3 has 15 residues. Germline CDR1 reads SGHVS; CDR2 reads FNYEAQ. The CDR3 here is CASSPSGGPDNEQFF. CDR3 DNA sequence: TGTGCCAGCAGCCCCTCCGGGGGGCCGGACAATGAGCAGTTCTTC.

A few counts support this clone. This chain uses TRBV7-9 with TRBJ1-2, with no clear D. The CDR3 length is 13 residues. Germline CDR1 and CDR2: SEHNR and FQNEAQ (reference sequence). V lost 5 bases and J lost 5, with 12 bases in between. CDR3 in DNA: TGTGCCAGCAGCACGACCGAGGCTTATGGCTACACCTTC. It is translated as CASSTTEAYGYTF.

The chain links TRBV2 to TRBJ2-5, with unresolved D. With the DNA end fitting TRBJ2-7 better, the J assignment may be wrong. Per germline, CDR1 SNHLY and CDR2 FYNNEI. This CDR3 comprises 12 residues. CDR3 sequence reads: CASSDGPYEQYF. In nucleotides, the CDR3 is TGTGCCAGCAGTGACGGACCATACGAGCAGTACTTC.

V gene TRBV11-2 combines with J gene TRBJ2-1; D remains ambiguous. CDR3 length equals 15 residues. V lost 0 bases and J 8 bases, leaving 14 bases between the germline ends. Germline V gene data show CDR1 as SGHAT and CDR2 as FQNNGV. The CDR3: CASSLEFSSRDEQFF. The CDR3 coding sequence is TGTGCCAGCAGCTTAGAGTTTAGCAGCCGAGATGAGCAGTTCTTC.

This clone occurred once. This chain uses TRBV7-8 with TRBJ1-2; D is undetermined. Between the trimmed V and J ends, which lost 5 bases and 3 bases, there was a span of 13 bases. The CDR3 loop spans 14 amino acids. Germline V gene sequence: CDR1 SGHVS, CDR2 FQNEAQ. The CDR3 sequence: CASSLDRRDYGYTF. The CDR3 DNA sequence: TGTGCCAGCAGCCTAGACCGCCGGGACTATGGCTACACCTTC.

About this clone itself: The sample contains more than one DNA sequence encoding this CDR3. The rearrangement joins TRBV2 to TRBJ2-1; D is ambiguous. V gave up 3 bases and J gave up 0 bases, with 9 bases separating them. The CDR3 has 15 residues. The germline V gene has CDR1 SNHLY and CDR2 FYNNEI. CDR3 coding DNA: TGTGCCAGCAGTGAGGGCCTTAGCTCCTACAATGAGCAGTTCTTC. Translating gives CASSEGLSSYNEQFF.

This clone has just one count. The V gene is TRBV10-1, the J gene TRBJ2-1; TRBD2 agrees at 12 bases. V trimming: 2 bases; J trimming: 8 bases; junction bases outside the gene matches: 10. The CDR3 has 17 amino acids. Germline V CDR1 and CDR2: WNHNN, SYGVQD (reference sequence). Here the CDR3 reads CASSEVLAGGDRDEQFF. DNA for the CDR3: TGCGCCAGCAGTGAGGTCCTAGCGGGAGGGGATCGCGATGAGCAGTTCTTC.

The chain carries TRBV5-5 and TRBJ1-1; 7 bases match TRBD1. The junction had 2 bases not matched to a gene; V was cut back by 4 bases and J by 5 bases. Germline V CDR1 and CDR2: SGHKS, YYEKEE (reference sequence). This CDR3 is 12 amino acids long. DNA for the CDR3: TGTGCCAGCAGCGACAGGGTTACTGAAGCTTTCTTT. Its protein product is CASSDRVTEAFF.

The CDR3 DNA reads TGTGCCAGTACTTACGGACTAGCAGGCAATCAGCCCCAGCATTTT. It translates to CASTYGLAGNQPQHF. This chain uses TRBV19 with TRBJ1-5; D is unresolved. The V gene lost 7 bases and the J gene lost 2 bases, with 15 bases spanning the gap. The CDR3 extends over 15 amino acids. Germline loops: CDR1 LNHDA, CDR2 SQIVND (reference sequence).

This clone appeared a single time. This chain connects TRBV29-1 to TRBJ2-2, with D possibly being TRBD1 (5 bases). The CDR3 loop spans 13 amino acids. CDR1 is SQVTM and CDR2 is ANQGSEA in the germline V gene. Between the trimmed V and J ends, which lost 4 bases and 3 bases, there was a span of 9 bases. The CDR3 DNA follows: TGCAGCGTTGTGGTCAGGGACACCGGGGAGCTGTTTTTT. Translated: CSVVVRDTGELFF.

This chain connects TRBV6-1 to TRBJ1-4; D not resolved. CDR1 is MNHNS and CDR2 is SASEGT in the germline V gene. Trimming stripped 3 bases from V and 6 bases from J, with 11 bases between. CDR3 size: 14 residues. CDR3 sequence reads: CASSDLGLDEKLFF. CDR3 DNA sequence: TGTGCCAGCAGTGACTTAGGACTTGATGAAAAACTGTTTTTT.

V usage is TRBV7-8 and J usage is TRBJ2-5, with 7 nucleotides matching TRBD1. CDR3 length: 13 residues. V was pared by 6 bases and J by 5 bases, with 6 bases of the junction left unmatched. Germline V gene data show CDR1 as SGHVS and CDR2 as FQNEAQ. In DNA form, the CDR3 reads TGTGCCAGCAGAGACAGGGTAGGCGAGACCCAGTACTTC. Protein: CASRDRVGETQYF.

In DNA form, the CDR3 reads TGTGCCAGCAGACCGGGACTAGCCCAAGAGACCCAGTACTTC. Translated: CASRPGLAQETQYF. J is TRBJ2-5 and V is TRBV28; the match to TRBD2 covers 9 bases. The J segment lost 1 base and the V segment lost 6 bases, leaving 3 bases of the junction unmatched. Germline V gene lookup returns CDR1 MDHEN and CDR2 SYDVKM. CDR3 length equals 14 residues.

The chain employs TRBV7-9 and TRBJ1-1; 11 positions agree with TRBD1. The CDR3 sequence is 14 residues long. Germline-derived CDR1 and CDR2 are SEHNR and FQNEAQ (reference sequence). With V trimmed by 5 bases and J by 3 bases, 2 bases remained unmatched. CDR3 region: CASSGTGGYTEAFF. In nucleotides, the CDR3 is TGTGCCAGCAGCGGGACAGGGGGGTACACTGAAGCTTTCTTT.